The 13 T cell receptor beta chains presented below share a single source sample, sequenced in a study of human T cells and chemical hapten exposure. Time point defined: patch test 2, 6 weeks after DPC sensitization. Treatment: therapeutic diphenylcyclopropenone sensitization with weekly scalp DPC. TCRdb fed the RACE reads into MiXCR, producing one record per CDR3 protein. The table has some 100,000 distinct CDR3 sequences, about 9.3% seen once. The specimen comprised whole blood, sampled in connection with sensitization to the hapten diphenylcyclopropenone (DPC). These receptors originate from a woman aged 40 to 55 with alopecia areata. Some clones in this sample may be carry-over from other donors' samples.

In its sample, this clonotype was seen many times. The V gene is TRBV5-1, the J gene TRBJ2-5, with no clear D. The CDR3 runs to 13 residues. Trimming removed 3 bases from V and 3 bases from J, with 9 bases in between. Germline loops: CDR1 SGHRS, CDR2 YFSETQ. For the CDR3, the DNA is TGCGCCAGCAGCTCCAGGACGGAAGAGACCCAGTACTTC. This codes for CASSSRTEETQYF.

In this sample, this clonotype turned up many times. The CDR3 sequence is CASSSHSGGGTDTQYF. Here the CDR3 DNA reads TGTGCCAGCAGCTCCCATTCGGGAGGGGGTACAGATACGCAGTATTTT. The genes are TRBV7-2 and TRBJ2-3; TRBD2 agrees at 8 bases. This CDR3 is 16 amino acids long. In germline, CDR1 is SGHTA, CDR2 FQGNSA. Unmatched junction bases numbered 9, after V lost 4 bases and J lost 3 bases.

J is TRBJ2-2 and V is TRBV28, with a weak D call TRBD1 (6 bases). The CDR3 covers 12 residues. Germline CDR1 and CDR2: MDHEN and SYDVKM. The V gene lost 8 bases and the J gene lost 7 bases, with 11 bases spanning the gap. The CDR3, as DNA: TGTGCCAGCCGCCAGGGGAACGGGGAGCTGTTTTTT. Translating it yields CASRQGNGELFF. Complete variable domain (other parts from reference TRBV28 and TRBJ2-2): DVKVTQSSRYLVKRTGEKVFLECVQDMDHENMFWYRQDPGLGLRLIYFSYDVKMKEKGDIPEGYSVSREKKERFSLILESASTNQTSMYLCASRQGNGELFFGEGSRLTVL.

This clonotype has more than one count but fewer than ten. This sequence joins TRBV5-6 and TRBJ2-5, with TRBD1 matching over 10 bases. V dropped 1 base and J dropped 5; count of bases not matched to a gene: 14. The germline CDR1 and CDR2 sequences are SGHDT and YYEEEE. This CDR3 is 18 amino acids long. CDR3 DNA sequence: TGTGCCAGCAGCTTGCTGTTATCCGGGACAGGGGTACATGAGACCCAGTACTTC. Translation: CASSLLLSGTGVHETQYF.

This chain uses TRBV7-2 with TRBJ2-7, with 8 bases fitting TRBD1. CDR1 is SGHTA, CDR2 FQGNSA, per germline. V lost 5 bases to trimming and J lost 3 bases; unmatched junction nucleotides: 9. The CDR3 is 15 amino acids. The CDR3 loop is CASSPDRVRNYEQYF. In nucleotides, the CDR3 is TGTGCCAGCAGCCCGGACAGGGTTCGGAACTACGAGCAGTACTTC.

The rearrangement links TRBV4-1 to TRBJ2-5; D is unresolved. CDR3 length equals 16 residues. V shed 0 bases and J shed 7 bases, with 18 bases lying between them. Germline CDR1 is MGHRA and CDR2 is YSYEKL. This chain's CDR3 is CASSQDGSVGSLTQYF. CDR3 nucleotides: TGCGCCAGCAGCCAAGACGGGTCCGTTGGATCACTGACCCAGTACTTC.

This clonotype occurred a few times. The chain recombines TRBV20-1 with TRBJ2-7, with 8 nucleotides matching TRBD1. This CDR3 contains 14 residues. V trimming: 6 bases; J trimming: 3 bases; junction bases outside the gene matches: 10. Germline V gives CDR1 DFQATT, CDR2 SNEGSKA (reference sequence). In nucleotides, the CDR3 is TGCAGTGCAACAGACAGGGGACTCGACTACGAGCAGTACTTC. This encodes CSATDRGLDYEQYF.

CDR3 sequence: CASSPGQGRITEAFF. Written as DNA, the CDR3 is TGCGCCAGCAGCCCTGGACAGGGGAGGATCACTGAAGCTTTCTTT. The rearrangement links TRBV4-1 to TRBJ1-1, with 9 bases lining up with TRBD1. Trimming took 4 bases from V and 4 from J; bases not matched to a gene: 7. CDR1 and CDR2 (germline): MGHRA, YSYEKL. CDR3 length equals 15 residues.

The chain uses TRBV7-3 and TRBJ2-5; 14 bases are shared with TRBD2. Germline V CDR1 and CDR2: SGHTA, FQGTGA. The CDR3 has 16 amino acids. V lost 2 bases and J lost 4; bases outside the gene matches: 3. The CDR3 coding sequence is TGTGCCAGCAGCTTAGTGGGACTAGCGGGAGTAGAGACCCAGTACTTC. Residues: CASSLVGLAGVETQYF.

This clonotype was observed a few times. The chain joins TRBV6-1 to TRBJ2-3, with D possibly TRBD2 on 6 matching bases. Germline CDR1 reads MNHNS; CDR2 reads SASEGT. V was clipped by 6 bases and J by 2 bases, with 18 bases between them. CDR3 length equals 16 residues. The CDR3 sequence: CASSGGTTRYTDTQYF. The CDR3 nucleotides read TGTGCCAGCAGCGGAGGGACCACCCGATACACAGATACGCAGTATTTT.

This clonotype was found many times. The V call is TRBV28, the J call TRBJ2-3, with TRBD2 matching over 7 bases. J lost 4 bases, V lost 5 bases, and 12 bases had no gene match. Germline lookup yields CDR1 MDHEN and CDR2 SYDVKM. CDR3 length: 16 residues. This CDR3 is CASSTIMGGPPDTQYF. For the CDR3, the DNA is TGTGCCAGCAGTACCATTATGGGAGGGCCGCCAGATACGCAGTATTTT. Filled out from reference TRBV28 and TRBJ2-3, the complete variable domain reads DVKVTQSSRYLVKRTGEKVFLECVQDMDHENMFWYRQDPGLGLRLIYFSYDVKMKEKGDIPEGYSVSREKKERFSLILESASTNQTSMYLCASSTIMGGPPDTQYFGPGTRLTVL.

This chain uses TRBV25-1 with TRBJ1-1, with D hard to call. Per germline, CDR1 MGHDK and CDR2 SYGVNS. The CDR3 extends over 11 amino acids. V lost 4 bases and J 4 bases, leaving 4 bases between the germline ends. The chain's CDR3 is CASSGLTEAFF. The CDR3 nucleotides read TGTGCCAGCAGTGGACTCACTGAAGCTTTCTTT. The variable domain in full, completed from reference TRBV25-1 and TRBJ1-1, reads EADIYQTPRYLVIGTGKKITLECSQTMGHDKMYWYQQDPGMELHLIHYSYGVNSTEKGDLSSESTVSRIRTEHFPLTLESARPSHTSQYLCASSGLTEAFFGQGTRLTVV.

This clonotype was counted at least ten times. CDR3 DNA sequence: TGCAGCGTTGCGGAGGGACAGACAGATACGCAGTATTTT. This gives the protein CSVAEGQTDTQYF. V gene TRBV29-1 combines with J gene TRBJ2-3; weak D call: TRBD1 (7 bases). Germline V CDR1 and CDR2: SQVTM, ANQGSEA. This CDR3 has 13 residues. Deletions cut 4 bases from V and 3 bases from J, with 11 bases between.